The rows below give T cell receptor beta chains drawn from one sample of a study of technical replicates of blood from a handful of donors. Profiled with immunoSEQ multiplex PCR; TCRdb holds only in-frame clones, not every one. In the table there are fewer than 20,000 clones, 82% of which are singletons. The source material was PBMCs. The receptors were gathered from a human donor in good health. Some clones in this sample may be carry-over from other donors' samples. CDR3s include the opening cysteine and the closing phenylalanine or tryptophan. Fields, in order: J gene, D gene, V gene, CDR3 length, clone size, CDR3 protein, CDR3 DNA. D genes are given only for firm matches. Clone size is stated in some rows and not others, as once, few, many or a class when expanded.

TRBJ1-5,NA,TRBV2,13,NA,CASSEGYNQPQHF,TGTGCCAGCAGTGAAGGCTACAATCAGCCCCAGCATTTT
TRBJ2-1,NA,TRBV30,13,NA,CAWSGNSDNEQFF,TGTGCCTGGAGTGGTAACTCTGACAATGAGCAGTTCTTC
TRBJ2-2,TRBD1,TRBV9,15,NA,CASSAGTGNTGELFF,TGTGCCAGCAGCGCCGGGACAGGGAACACCGGGGAGCTGTTTTTT
TRBJ2-2,TRBD2,TRBV5-1,17,NA,CASGEPGLAGGAGELFF,TGCGCCAGCGGTGAACCGGGACTAGCGGGAGGCGCCGGGGAGCTGTTTTTT
TRBJ2-3,TRBD2,TRBV6-5,15,NA,CASSRLAGGPDTQYF,TGTGCCAGCAGCCGGCTAGCGGGAGGGCCAGATACGCAGTATTTT
TRBJ1-4,NA,TRBV11-2,14,once,CASSLWAGAEKLFF,TGTGCCAGCAGCTTATGGGCAGGGGCTGAAAAACTGTTTTTT
TRBJ2-7,TRBD1,TRBV29-1,11,NA,CSFDRGDEQYF,TGCAGCTTTGACAGGGGCGACGAGCAGTACTTC
TRBJ2-6,TRBD1,TRBV5-1,14,NA,CASRDSSGANVLTF,TGCGCCAGTCGGGACAGTTCTGGGGCCAACGTCCTGACTTTC
TRBJ2-5,NA,TRBV5-1,13,once,CASSLGGGETQYF,TGCGCCAGCAGCTTGGGTGGAGGGGAGACCCAGTACTTC
TRBJ2-5,NA,TRBV20-1,10,NA,CSATPEAQYF,TGCAGTGCCACTCCGGAGGCCCAGTACTTC
TRBJ2-1,TRBD2,TRBV19,17,NA,CASNVAGVQIPYNEQFF,TGTGCCAGTAATGTAGCGGGGGTCCAGATCCCTTACAATGAGCAGTTCTTC
TRBJ1-1,NA,TRBV30,11,NA,CAWSVNTEAFF,TGTGCCTGGAGCGTCAACACTGAAGCTTTCTTT
TRBJ2-1,NA,TRBV10-2,12,NA,CASSGWANEQFF,TGCGCCAGCAGTGGATGGGCCAATGAGCAGTTCTTC
TRBJ2-3,NA,TRBV5-4,15,NA,CASSARLVAVDTQYF,TGTGCCAGCAGCGCGAGACTAGTAGCGGTAGATACGCAGTATTTT
TRBJ2-1,NA,TRBV13,12,once,CASSLEGDEQFF,TGTGCCAGCAGTCTAGAGGGTGATGAGCAGTTCTTC
TRBJ2-7,NA,TRBV5-4,13,NA,CASTLYEVDEQYF,TGTGCCAGCACCCTCTACGAGGTCGACGAGCAGTACTTC
TRBJ1-4,TRBD1,TRBV2,14,NA,CASRTDRGLMQLFF,TGTGCCAGCAGGACCGACAGGGGGCTGATGCAACTGTTTTTT
TRBJ2-5,TRBD2,TRBV27,19,NA,CASSLRVPGLAAPTETQYF,TGTGCCAGCAGCCTCAGAGTACCGGGACTAGCGGCCCCAACAGAGACCCAGTACTTC
TRBJ1-2,TRBD1,TRBV7-9,15,NA,CASSLRQGINYGYTF,TGTGCCAGCAGTTTACGACAGGGGATCAACTATGGCTACACCTTC
TRBJ2-3,TRBD1,TRBV15,16,NA,CATSGGDRGLADTQYF,TGTGCCACCAGCGGTGGAGACAGGGGTCTGGCAGATACGCAGTATTTT
TRBJ1-2,TRBD1,TRBV6-1,12,NA,CASSDLGGGYTF,TGTGCCAGCAGTGATTTAGGGGGCGGCTACACCTTC
TRBJ2-1,TRBD1,TRBV5-1,14,once,CASSPTGEYNEQFF,TGCGCCAGCAGCCCGACAGGGGAGTACAATGAGCAGTTCTTC
TRBJ2-1,TRBD2,TRBV18,17,NA,CASSLLGLAGAGNEQFF,TGTGCCAGCTCACTCCTGGGACTAGCGGGAGCAGGCAATGAGCAGTTCTTC
TRBJ2-1,NA,TRBV6-1,16,NA,CASSVTAWEEGDEQFF,TGTGCCAGCAGTGTGACAGCGTGGGAGGAGGGTGATGAGCAGTTCTTC
TRBJ2-1,NA,TRBV4-1,16,NA,CASSQDGRVAYNEQFF,TGCGCCAGCAGCCAAGACGGGAGAGTAGCCTACAATGAGCAGTTCTTC
TRBJ2-7,NA,TRBV2,14,few,CASSPRDLNYEQYF,TGTGCCAGCAGTCCCCGGGACTTGAACTACGAGCAGTACTTC
TRBJ2-5,NA,TRBV5-4,14,NA,CASSEGQTQETQYF,TGTGCCAGCAGCGAAGGACAGACTCAAGAGACCCAGTACTTC
TRBJ1-1,TRBD1,TRBV29-1,12,NA,CSARQGNTEAFF,TGCAGCGCCCGACAGGGGAACACTGAAGCTTTCTTT
TRBJ1-1,NA,TRBV19,12,NA,CASSIGSVEAFF,TGTGCCAGTAGTATAGGGAGTGTTGAAGCTTTCTTT
TRBJ1-1,NA,TRBV30,13,NA,CAWSGRGNTEAFF,TGTGCCTGGAGTGGTAGGGGGAACACTGAAGCTTTCTTT
TRBJ2-1,NA,TRBV6-4,15,NA,CASSDSSGSYNEQFF,TGTGCCAGCAGTGACTCTAGCGGCTCCTACAATGAGCAGTTCTTC
TRBJ1-5,NA,TRBV30,12,NA,CAWSEGGQPQHF,TGTGCCTGGAGTGAGGGAGGGCAGCCCCAGCATTTT
TRBJ2-2,NA,TRBV6-5,13,NA,CASQTGITGELFF,TGTGCCAGTCAGACAGGAATCACCGGGGAGCTGTTTTTT
TRBJ2-7,NA,TRBV7-9,12,NA,CASSLPLYEQYF,TGTGCCAGCAGCCTCCCTCTGTACGAGCAGTACTTC
TRBJ2-3,TRBD1,TRBV19,16,NA,CASSKGATTGTDTQYF,TGTGCCAGTAGTAAGGGGGCGACTACCGGCACAGATACGCAGTATTTT
TRBJ1-2,NA,TRBV4-1,14,NA,CASSQDVFGYGYTF,TGCGCCAGCAGCCAAGATGTATTCGGCTATGGCTACACCTTC
TRBJ2-1,TRBD1,TRBV6-1,13,NA,CASKFQGANEQFF,TGTGCCAGCAAATTTCAGGGGGCCAATGAGCAGTTCTTC
TRBJ1-1,NA,TRBV21-1,15,NA,CASKRAGGSDTEAFF,TGTGCCAGCAAGAGGGCAGGGGGCTCGGACACTGAAGCTTTCTTT
TRBJ2-7,NA,TRBV25-1,13,once,CASSATGSYEQYF,TGTGCCAGCAGTGCCACAGGGTCCTACGAGCAGTACTTC
TRBJ2-5,TRBD1,TRBV10-1,16,NA,CASSVNWDRGQETQYF,TGCGCCAGCAGTGTTAATTGGGACAGGGGACAAGAGACCCAGTACTTC